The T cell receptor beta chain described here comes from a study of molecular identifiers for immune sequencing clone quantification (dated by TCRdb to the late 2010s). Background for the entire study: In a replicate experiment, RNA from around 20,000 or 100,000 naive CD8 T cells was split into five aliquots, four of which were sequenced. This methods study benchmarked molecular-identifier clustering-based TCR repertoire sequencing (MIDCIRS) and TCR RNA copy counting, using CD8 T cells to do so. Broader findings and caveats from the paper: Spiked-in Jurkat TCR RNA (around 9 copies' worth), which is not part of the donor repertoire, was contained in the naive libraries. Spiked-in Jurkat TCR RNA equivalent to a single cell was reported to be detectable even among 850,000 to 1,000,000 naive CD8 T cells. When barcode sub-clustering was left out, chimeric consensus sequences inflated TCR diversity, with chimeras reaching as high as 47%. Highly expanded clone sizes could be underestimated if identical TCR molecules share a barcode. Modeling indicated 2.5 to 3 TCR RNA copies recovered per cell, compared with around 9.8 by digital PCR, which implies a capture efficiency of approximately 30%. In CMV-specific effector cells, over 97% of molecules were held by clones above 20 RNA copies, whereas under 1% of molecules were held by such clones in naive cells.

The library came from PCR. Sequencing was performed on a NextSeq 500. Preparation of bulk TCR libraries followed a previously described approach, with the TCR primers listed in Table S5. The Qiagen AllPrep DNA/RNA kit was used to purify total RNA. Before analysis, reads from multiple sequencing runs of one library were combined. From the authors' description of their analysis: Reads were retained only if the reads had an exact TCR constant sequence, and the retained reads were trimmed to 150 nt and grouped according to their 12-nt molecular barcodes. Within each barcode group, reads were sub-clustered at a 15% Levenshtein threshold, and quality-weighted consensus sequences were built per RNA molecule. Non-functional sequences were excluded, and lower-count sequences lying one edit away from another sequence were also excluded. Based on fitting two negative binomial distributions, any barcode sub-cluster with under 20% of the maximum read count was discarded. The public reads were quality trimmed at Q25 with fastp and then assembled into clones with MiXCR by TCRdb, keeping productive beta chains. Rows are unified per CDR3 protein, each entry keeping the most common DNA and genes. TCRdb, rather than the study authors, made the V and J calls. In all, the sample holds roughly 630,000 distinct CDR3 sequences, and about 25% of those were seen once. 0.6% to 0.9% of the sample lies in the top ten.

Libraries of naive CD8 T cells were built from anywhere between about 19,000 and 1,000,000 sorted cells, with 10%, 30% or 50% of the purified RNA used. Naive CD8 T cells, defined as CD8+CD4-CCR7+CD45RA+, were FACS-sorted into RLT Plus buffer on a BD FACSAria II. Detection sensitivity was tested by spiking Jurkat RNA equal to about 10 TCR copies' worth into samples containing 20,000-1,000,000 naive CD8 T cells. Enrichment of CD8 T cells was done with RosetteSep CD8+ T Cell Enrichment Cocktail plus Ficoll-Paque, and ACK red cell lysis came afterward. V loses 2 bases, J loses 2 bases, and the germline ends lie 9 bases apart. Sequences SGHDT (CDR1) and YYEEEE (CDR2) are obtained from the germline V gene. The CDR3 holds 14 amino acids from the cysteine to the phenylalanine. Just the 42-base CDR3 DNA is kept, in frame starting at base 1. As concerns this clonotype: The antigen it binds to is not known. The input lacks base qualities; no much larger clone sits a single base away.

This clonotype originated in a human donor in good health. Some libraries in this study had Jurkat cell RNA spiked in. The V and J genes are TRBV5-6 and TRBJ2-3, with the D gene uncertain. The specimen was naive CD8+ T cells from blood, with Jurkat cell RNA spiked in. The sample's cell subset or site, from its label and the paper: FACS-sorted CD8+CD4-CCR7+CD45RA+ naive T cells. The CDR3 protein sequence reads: CASSFSRPTDTQYF. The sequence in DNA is TGTGCCAGCAGCTTTAGCAGGCCCACAGATACGCAGTATTTT.